This entry lists 23 T cell receptor beta chains sequenced from one sample in a study of PD-L1 blockade in urothelial cancer. The time point was: pretreatment peripheral blood. Profiling relied on immunoSEQ multiplex PCR, and the TCRdb table lists in-frame clones only, not all of them. Here the sample spans fewer than 95,000 clones, over 80% being singletons. The source material was PBMCs, sampled around atezolizumab (anti-PD-L1) treatment. These receptors all come from a man aged 60 to 69 with urothelial cancer.

The chain joins TRBV19 to TRBJ1-1; unclear D gene. Germline CDR1 and CDR2: LNHDA and SQIVND (reference sequence). V was cut by 5 bases and J by 0 bases, with 10 bases left in between. CDR3 length equals 14 residues. The CDR3 protein is CASSFGAVNTEAFF. CDR3 in DNA: TGTGCCAGTAGTTTCGGCGCGGTGAACACTGAAGCTTTCTTT.

This clone was picked up a small number of times. This chain joins TRBV9 and TRBJ1-3; D is unclear. Germline lookup yields CDR1 SGDLS and CDR2 YYNGEE. The ends were cut back, 4 bases at V and 0 bases at J, with 8 bases in the middle. This CDR3 is built from 14 residues. This CDR3 reads CASSKAGSGNTIYF. The CDR3 region has the DNA TGTGCCAGCAGCAAGGCGGGCTCTGGAAACACCATATATTTT. The full variable domain, completed using reference TRBV9 and TRBJ1-3, is DSGVTQTPKHLITATGQRVTLRCSPRSGDLSVYWYQQSLDQGLQFLIQYYNGEERAKGNILERFSAQQFPDLHSELNLSSLELGDSALYFCASSKAGSGNTIYFGEGSWLTVV.

The rearrangement uses TRBV9 and TRBJ1-2; weak D call: TRBD1 (6 bases). The CDR3 runs to 14 residues. CDR1 SGDLS and CDR2 YYNGEE come from the germline V gene. V lost 1 base and J 6 bases, leaving 13 bases between the germline ends. Written as DNA, the CDR3 is TGTGCCAGCAGCGTATGGGACAAGGAGGATGGCTACACCTTC. This encodes CASSVWDKEDGYTF.

The rearrangement joins TRBV11-2 to TRBJ2-7, with 7 nucleotides matching TRBD2. Losses at the gene ends were 1 base for V and 4 bases for J; bases not matched to a gene: 7. Germline CDR1 reads SGHAT; CDR2 reads FQNNGV. This CDR3 has 15 residues. CDR3 sequence: CASSLGGAGLYEQYF. In DNA, the CDR3 is TGTGCCAGCAGCTTAGGCGGAGCGGGATTGTACGAGCAGTACTTC.

The V call is TRBV7-2, the J call TRBJ2-3, with D perhaps TRBD1 (6 bases). The V end was cut by 7 bases, the J end by 2 bases, with 13 bases between. CDR1 is SGHTA and CDR2 is FQGNSA in the germline V gene. The CDR3 runs to 14 residues. The CDR3 protein is CASKPGQVTDTQYF. For the CDR3, the DNA is TGTGCCAGCAAACCGGGACAAGTCACAGATACGCAGTATTTT.

V and J are TRBV5-4 and TRBJ2-1, with 16 positions matching TRBD2. Trimming cost V 4 bases and J 9 bases; bases outside gene matches: 10. The CDR3 covers 17 residues. CDR1 is SGHNT and CDR2 is YYREEE in the germline V gene (reference sequence). CDR3 nucleotides: TGTGCCAGCAGCCAGGGACTAGCGGGGGGGCTTTCTGGTGAGCAGTTCTTC. Amino acid sequence: CASSQGLAGGLSGEQFF.

The V gene is TRBV28, the J gene TRBJ1-2; 7 bases match TRBD1. V lost 7 bases, J lost 6 bases, and 8 bases stayed unmatched. The CDR3 is made up of 13 amino acids. The germline V gene has CDR1 MDHEN and CDR2 SYDVKM. CDR3 nucleotide sequence: TGTGCCAGCATAACAGGGGTGGGAGATGGCTACACCTTC. The encoded protein is CASITGVGDGYTF.

The genes are TRBV25-1 and TRBJ1-1; D possibly corresponds to TRBD1 (6 bases). CDR1 is MGHDK, CDR2 SYGVNS, per germline. The CDR3 spans 16 residues. Trimming removed 5 bases at V and 4 bases at J, with 20 bases between. CDR3 coding DNA: TGTGCCAGCAGTTTACCCCAGGGGTCGGGAGGCACTGAAGCTTTCTTT. It encodes CASSLPQGSGGTEAFF. Using reference TRBV25-1 and TRBJ1-1 for the parts outside the CDR3, the full variable domain is EADIYQTPRYLVIGTGKKITLECSQTMGHDKMYWYQQDPGMELHLIHYSYGVNSTEKGDLSSESTVSRIRTEHFPLTLESARPSHTSQYLCASSLPQGSGGTEAFFGQGTRLTVV.

A note on this clone: Distinct nucleotide sequences in the sample also encode this CDR3. The chain links TRBV5-1 to TRBJ2-3, with 12 positions matching TRBD2. Germline values: CDR1 SGHRS, CDR2 YFSETQ. V gave up 0 bases and J gave up 2 bases; unmatched junction bases: 1. CDR3 length equals 16 residues. The CDR3 spells CASSLGLAGATDTQYF. The CDR3, as DNA: TGCGCCAGCAGCTTGGGACTAGCGGGGGCCACAGATACGCAGTATTTT.

V gene TRBV11-2 combines with J gene TRBJ2-3, with D unclear. The germline gives CDR1 SGHAT, CDR2 FQNNGV. This CDR3 spans 14 amino acids. V shed 0 bases and J shed 4 bases, with 8 bases lying between them. In DNA form, the CDR3 reads TGTGCCAGCAGCTTAGATTCTTCCGCAGATACGCAGTATTTT. This gives the protein CASSLDSSADTQYF. Full variable domain (remainder filled in from reference TRBV11-2 and TRBJ2-3): EAGVAQSPRYKIIEKRQSVAFWCNPISGHATLYWYQQILGQGPKLLIQFQNNGVVDDSQLPKDRFSAERLKGVDSTLKIQPAKLEDSAVYLCASSLDSSADTQYFGPGTRLTVL.

This sequence joins TRBV28 and TRBJ2-1; 7 bases fit TRBD2. Germline loops: CDR1 MDHEN, CDR2 SYDVKM. V lost 5 bases, J lost 4 bases, and 8 bases stayed unmatched. The CDR3 sequence is 15 residues long. The CDR3 sequence: CASSAPAGSYNEQFF. CDR3 nucleotides: TGTGCCAGCAGTGCCCCAGCGGGAAGTTACAATGAGCAGTTCTTC.

Only one count was recorded for this clone. The chain uses TRBV7-3 and TRBJ2-1, with D hard to call. CDR1 and CDR2 from the germline V gene are SGHTA and FQGTGA. V lost 3 bases, J lost 0 bases, and 6 bases lay in between. The CDR3 contains 14 residues. The CDR3 bases are TGTGCCAGCAGCTTTGGCGGCTCCTACAATGAGCAGTTCTTC. Protein: CASSFGGSYNEQFF.

V is TRBV6-1 and J is TRBJ2-3; 7 bases align to TRBD2. The CDR3 is 14 residues long. After removal of 7 bases from V and 4 bases from J, the junction contained 8 bases not matched to a gene. The germline V gene encodes CDR1 MNHNS and CDR2 SASEGT. The CDR3 DNA sequence: TGTGCCAGCACGACCGGCCTAGCGGCAGATACGCAGTATTTT. It is translated as CASTTGLAADTQYF.

The gene calls are TRBV19 and TRBJ1-5; a weak D match, TRBD1 (5 bases). The CDR3 spans 16 residues. Trimming stripped 3 bases from V and 3 bases from J, with 15 bases between. Germline CDR1 LNHDA, CDR2 SQIVND (reference sequence). The DNA for the CDR3 is TGTGCCAGTAGTATTAGGGGCGAGTCTTCCAATCAGCCCCAGCATTTT. This translates into CASSIRGESSNQPQHF.

Here the CDR3 reads CASRAGTAYGYTF. DNA for the CDR3: TGCGCCAGCAGGGCCGGGACAGCATATGGCTACACCTTC. The rearrangement links TRBV10-2 to TRBJ1-2; 7 nucleotides align to TRBD1. The germline V gene has CDR1 WSHSY and CDR2 SAAADI. Trimming at V came to 6 bases and at J to 5 bases, leaving 6 bases not matched to a gene. This CDR3 has 13 residues.

The chain employs TRBV4-1 and TRBJ2-5, with TRBD2 identical over 8 bases. The CDR3 is made up of 16 amino acids. The J segment lost 5 bases and the V segment lost 1 base, leaving 9 bases of the junction unmatched. Germline V gives CDR1 MGHRA, CDR2 YSYEKL. CDR3 region: CASSQGRGGRGETQYF. Written as DNA, the CDR3 is TGCGCCAGCAGCCAAGGACGGGGGGGCCGGGGGGAGACCCAGTACTTC.

This chain uses TRBV25-1 with TRBJ1-6; tentatively, D is TRBD1 (5 bases). Germline V gives CDR1 MGHDK, CDR2 SYGVNS. Trimming removed 1 base at V and 2 bases at J, with 9 bases between. This CDR3 region has 16 residues. The CDR3 DNA is TGTGCCAGCAGTGAATCCGGGGGAGCCTATAATTCACCCCTCCACTTT. Its translation is CASSESGGAYNSPLHF. Supplemented by reference TRBV25-1 and TRBJ1-6, the full variable domain reads EADIYQTPRYLVIGTGKKITLECSQTMGHDKMYWYQQDPGMELHLIHYSYGVNSTEKGDLSSESTVSRIRTEHFPLTLESARPSHTSQYLCASSESGGAYNSPLHFGNGTRLTVT.

The table lists this clone with a few counts. The rearrangement links TRBV11-3 to TRBJ1-5; 8 bases line up with TRBD1. Trimming at V came to 2 bases and at J to 4 bases, leaving 7 bases not matched to a gene. The germline V gene encodes CDR1 SGHNT and CDR2 YENEEA. The CDR3 contains 16 residues. This CDR3 is CASSLIRQGLNQPQHF. CDR3 nucleotide sequence: TGTGCCAGCAGCTTAATACGACAGGGGTTGAATCAGCCCCAGCATTTT.

The chain carries TRBV27 and TRBJ1-5; 7 bases match TRBD1. CDR3 length: 19 amino acids. Germline V gene lookup returns CDR1 MNHEY and CDR2 SMNVEV (reference sequence). V lost 5 bases, J lost 0 bases, and 16 bases stayed unmatched. The CDR3 loop is CASSPTLVQGGISNQPQHF. CDR3 nucleotide sequence: TGTGCCAGCAGTCCCACCCTGGTTCAGGGGGGAATTAGCAATCAGCCCCAGCATTTT.

This sequence joins TRBV7-8 and TRBJ2-5; 7 positions match TRBD2. There are 17 residues in the CDR3. CDR1 and CDR2 from the germline V gene are SGHVS and FQNEAQ. Trimming took 0 bases from V and 9 from J; bases not matched to a gene: 16. CDR3 region: CASSLALTSIDLGSQYF. In nucleotides, the CDR3 is TGTGCCAGCAGCTTAGCGTTGACTAGCATTGATTTGGGGTCCCAGTACTTC.

The V and J genes are TRBV29-1 and TRBJ2-7, with 7 nucleotides matching TRBD1. Trimming at V came to 6 bases and at J to 1 base, leaving 3 bases not matched to a gene. The germline CDR1 and CDR2 sequences are SQVTM and ANQGSEA. The CDR3 sequence is 12 residues long. CDR3 nucleotide sequence: TGCAGCGTGGGGACAGATTCCTACGAGCAGTACTTC. This translates into CSVGTDSYEQYF.

The genes are TRBV5-1 and TRBJ2-1; the match to TRBD1 covers 10 bases. The V and J ends lost 3 bases and 3 bases, in that order; junction bases with no gene match: 3. Germline V lookup: CDR1 SGHRS, CDR2 YFSETQ. The CDR3 is 15 amino acids. CDR3 sequence (DNA): TGCGCCAGCAGCTCCGGGACAGGGGTCTACAATGAGCAGTTCTTC. Encoded protein: CASSSGTGVYNEQFF.

The chain links TRBV6-6 to TRBJ2-7; TRBD1 is a possible D gene (6 bases). The CDR3 extends over 13 amino acids. Germline V lookup: CDR1 MNHNY, CDR2 SVGAGI (reference sequence). V was cut by 6 bases and J by 2 bases, with 11 bases left in between. CDR3 residues: CASSPGHPYEQYF. The CDR3 DNA sequence: TGTGCCAGCAGCCCGGGACATCCCTACGAGCAGTACTTC.